The rows below give T cell receptor beta chains drawn from one sample of a study of shared clonotypes between healthy human individuals. Clones were read by immunoSEQ multiplex PCR, and TCRdb kept only the in-frame ones, dropping some. The table shows 2 million to 2.5 million clones, with almost 96% occurring only once. Material: naive CD4+ T cells sorted from blood. The origin of the receptors is a man aged 18 to 29 in good health. CDR3s include the opening cysteine and the closing phenylalanine or tryptophan. The D gene is left open where the match is weak. Rows give clone size only sometimes, using once, few, many, or a class for an expanded clone.

NA,TRBJ1-4,NA,TRBV10-3,CAISGTATNEKLFF,TGTGCCATCAGTGGTACTGCAACTAATGAAAAACTGTTTTTT
NA,TRBJ2-3,NA,TRBV5-8,CASPRGYSIADTQYF,TGTGCCAGCCCAAGAGGTTACTCTATTGCAGATACGCAGTATTTT
NA,TRBJ2-1,NA,TRBV7-2,CASSLKGGTSSYNEQFF,TGTGCCAGCAGCTTAAAGGGCGGGACCAGCTCCTACAATGAGCAGTTCTTC
NA,TRBJ2-1,TRBD2,TRBV6-4,CATSGGAGEQFF,TGTGCCACCTCGGGGGGAGCAGGTGAGCAGTTCTTC
NA,TRBJ2-5,TRBD2,TRBV10-3,CAISHSSGKETQYF,TGTGCCATCAGTCACTCTAGCGGGAAAGAGACCCAGTACTTC
NA,TRBJ2-1,TRBD2,TRBV11-2,CASSFTSGVTPYNEQFF,TGTGCCAGCAGCTTTACTAGCGGGGTTACACCCTACAATGAGCAGTTCTTC
NA,TRBJ1-2,NA,TRBV6-1,CASSAGGVGYGYTF,TGTGCCAGCAGTGCGGGGGGCGTAGGCTATGGCTACACCTTC
few,TRBJ1-2,TRBD1,TRBV19,CASATGIYGYTF,TGTGCCAGCGCGACAGGGATCTATGGCTACACCTTC
NA,TRBJ2-7,NA,TRBV10-2,CASSERGSPYEQYF,TGCGCCAGCAGTGAAAGGGGGAGCCCCTACGAGCAGTACTTC
NA,TRBJ2-5,NA,TRBV6-1,CASSEQGETQYF,TGTGCCAGCAGTGAACAGGGGGAGACCCAGTACTTC
NA,TRBJ1-2,TRBD1,TRBV6-6,CASSYSGQMVDYTF,TGTGCCAGCAGTTACTCGGGACAGATGGTGGACTACACCTTC
NA,TRBJ1-2,NA,TRBV6-9,CASTQLQGYNYGYTF,TGTGCCAGCACCCAATTACAGGGATATAACTATGGCTACACCTTC
NA,TRBJ1-1,NA,TRBV6-1,CASSEGASEAFF,TGTGCCAGCAGTGAAGGCGCCAGTGAAGCTTTCTTT
NA,TRBJ2-7,NA,TRBV15,CATSRRDFSYEQYF,TGTGCCACCAGCAGAAGGGACTTCTCCTACGAGCAGTACTTC
NA,TRBJ2-7,NA,TRBV28,CASSRTENYEQYF,TGTGCCAGCAGTCGGACGGAAAACTACGAGCAGTACTTC
NA,TRBJ2-7,TRBD1,TRBV11-2,CASSPGQGAYEQYF,TGTGCCAGCAGCCCAGGACAGGGGGCCTACGAGCAGTACTTC
NA,TRBJ2-7,NA,TRBV6-6,CASSYRTDAYEQYF,TGTGCCAGCAGTTACCGGACAGACGCCTACGAGCAGTACTTC
NA,TRBJ1-2,NA,TRBV6-5,CASSYVGFYGYTF,TGTGCCAGCAGTTACGTGGGGTTCTATGGCTACACCTTC
NA,TRBJ2-7,TRBD1,TRBV5-1,CASSSRQGYEQYF,TGCGCCAGCAGCTCCCGACAGGGGTACGAGCAGTACTTC
NA,TRBJ1-1,NA,TRBV28,CASLHPGPEYAFF,TGTGCCAGTCTCCATCCGGGACCCGAGTATGCTTTCTTT
NA,TRBJ2-3,NA,TRBV9,CASSVGAGATDTQYF,TGTGCCAGCAGCGTAGGGGCGGGCGCCACAGATACGCAGTATTTT
few,TRBJ1-1,TRBD1,TRBV18,CASSQTGGNTEAFF,TGTGCCAGCTCACAGACAGGGGGGAACACTGAAGCTTTCTTT
NA,TRBJ1-1,NA,TRBV18,CASSPTGNTEAFF,TGTGCCAGCTCACCAACCGGGAACACTGAAGCTTTCTTT
NA,TRBJ1-1,NA,TRBV6-5,CASSYSTGSRTEAFF,TGTGCCAGCAGTTACTCTACAGGGTCGAGGACTGAAGCTTTCTTT
NA,TRBJ1-1,NA,TRBV2,CASSWGDTEAFF,TGTGCCAGCAGTTGGGGGGACACTGAAGCTTTCTTT
NA,TRBJ1-5,NA,TRBV11-2,CASSLATDNQPQHF,TGTGCCAGCAGCTTAGCTACAGACAATCAGCCCCAGCATTTT
NA,TRBJ1-6,TRBD1,TRBV27,CASSLENRDRRGSPLHF,TGTGCCAGCAGTTTAGAAAACCGGGACAGACGAGGGTCACCCCTCCACTTT
few,TRBJ1-5,NA,TRBV2,CASSEEANPGNQPQHF,TGTGCCAGCAGTGAAGAGGCCAACCCGGGCAATCAGCCCCAGCATTTT
NA,TRBJ1-2,TRBD1,TRBV30,CAWIQGGQSNYGYTF,TGTGCCTGGATCCAAGGGGGACAGAGTAACTATGGCTACACCTTC
NA,TRBJ2-7,NA,TRBV25-1,CASRSSHEQYF,TGTGCCAGCAGATCGTCGCACGAGCAGTACTTC
NA,TRBJ1-2,NA,TRBV7-9,CASSFGGSRYGYTF,TGTGCCAGCAGCTTTGGCGGCAGTAGATATGGCTACACCTTC
NA,TRBJ2-7,NA,TRBV4-3,CASSQGMKIYEQYF,TGCGCCAGCAGCCAAGGCATGAAGATCTACGAGCAGTACTTC
NA,TRBJ2-7,NA,TRBV6-6,CASSYRRDYEQYF,TGTGCCAGCAGTTATCGGCGAGACTACGAGCAGTACTTC
NA,TRBJ1-4,TRBD1,TRBV10-3,CAISARQGKDEKLFF,TGTGCCATCAGTGCCCGACAGGGAAAAGATGAAAAACTGTTTTTT
few,TRBJ2-6,NA,TRBV5-1,CASSLDRAGANVLTF,TGCGCCAGCAGCTTGGACAGGGCTGGGGCCAACGTCCTGACTTTC
NA,TRBJ2-7,TRBD2,TRBV30,CAWAISGRALEQYF,TGTGCCTGGGCTATTAGCGGGAGGGCCCTCGAGCAGTACTTC